Each of the 9 T cell receptor beta chains below was sequenced from the same sample in a study of response to subunit inactivated influenza vaccine. TCRdb fed the RT-PCR reads into MiXCR, producing one record per CDR3 protein. The data contain around 750,000 distinct CDR3 sequences, 21% of them singletons. This specimen consisted of PBMCs from blood, obtained roughly 5 days after vaccination. All receptors derive from a man aged 45-60 years who received an inactivated influenza vaccine.

This chain uses TRBV12-3 or TRBV12-4 with TRBJ2-7; TRBD1 matches at 8 bases. J gave up 5 bases and V 5 bases, and 14 bases lay outside the gene matches. This CDR3 contains 16 residues. CDR3 in amino acids: CASSMPIQGVRHEQYF. The CDR3 region has the DNA TGTGCCAGCAGTATGCCGATACAGGGGGTCCGCCACGAGCAGTACTTC.

This clonotype was found a few times. This chain links TRBV20-1 with TRBJ2-5; 10 bases match TRBD2. V lost 5 bases and J lost 4; bases outside the gene matches: 7. Germline CDR1 DFQATT, CDR2 SNEGSKA (reference sequence). This CDR3 comprises 14 residues. CDR3 in amino acids: CSAPLAGVSETQYF. CDR3 nucleotide sequence: TGCAGTGCTCCGCTAGCGGGAGTATCAGAGACCCAGTACTTC.

The chain employs TRBV24-1 and TRBJ2-1; TRBD2 matches 12 bases. This CDR3 region has 17 residues. J was trimmed by 4 bases and V by 2 bases; bases with no gene match: 5. The germline CDR1 and CDR2 sequences are KGHDR and SFDVKD. The CDR3 nucleotides read TGTGCCACCAGTGATTCCCGACTAGCGGGGGAGTACAATGAGCAGTTCTTC. Residues: CATSDSRLAGEYNEQFF.

The genes are TRBV18 and TRBJ2-5; D remains unclear. The CDR3 is 13 residues long. Germline CDR1 and CDR2: KGHSH and LQKENI. Trimming pared 6 bases from V and 2 bases from J, leaving 10 bases between. CDR3 coding DNA: TGTGCCAGCTCCCAAAGTTGGCAAGAGACCCAGTACTTC. Translating gives CASSQSWQETQYF.

The rearrangement joins TRBV20-1 to TRBJ2-1; D is unresolved. Between the trimmed V and J ends, which lost 3 bases and 5 bases, there was a span of 8 bases. CDR3 length: 12 residues. CDR1 and CDR2 from the germline V gene are DFQATT and SNEGSKA (reference sequence). CDR3 sequence (DNA): TGCAGTGCTAGCTCCAATGACAATGAGCAGTTCTTC. This gives the protein CSASSNDNEQFF.

The rearrangement joins TRBV20-1 to TRBJ2-3; 9 nucleotides agree with TRBD1. This CDR3 has 14 amino acids. Unmatched junction bases numbered 1, after V lost 1 base and J lost 2 bases. Germline-derived CDR1 and CDR2 are DFQATT and SNEGSKA (reference sequence). CDR3 loop: CSARGDRDTDTQYF. In nucleotides, the CDR3 is TGCAGTGCTAGAGGGGACAGGGACACAGATACGCAGTATTTT.

This clonotype was detected many times. The chain links TRBV10-2 to TRBJ2-1, with 12 nucleotides matching TRBD2. The CDR3 runs to 15 residues. J gave up 9 bases and V 6 bases, and 9 bases lay outside the gene matches. CDR1 is WSHSY, CDR2 SAAADI, per germline. CDR3 sequence (DNA): TGCGCCAGCAGGGGCCTAGCGGGGGGGCCGATTGAGCAGTTCTTC. Translating gives CASRGLAGGPIEQFF.

This clonotype was seen only a few times. This rearrangement joins TRBV6-1 to TRBJ2-2; 7 bases are shared with TRBD2. Looked up from germline, CDR1 is MNHNS and CDR2 is SASEGT. The V gene end was trimmed by 5 bases and the J gene end by 1 base; junction bases not matched to a gene: 10. This CDR3 has 17 amino acids. The DNA of the CDR3 is TGTGCCAGCAGTCCCGCATCGCGGGGGAAGAACACCGGGGAGCTGTTTTTT. Amino acid sequence: CASSPASRGKNTGELFF.

V is TRBV7-2 and J is TRBJ2-5, with D unresolved. The ends were cut back, 8 bases at V and 1 base at J, with 14 bases in the middle. Germline V gene data show CDR1 as SGHTA and CDR2 as FQGNSA. The length of the CDR3 is 14 residues. CDR3 amino acids: CASGTQTFQETQYF. The CDR3 bases are TGTGCCAGCGGAACCCAGACTTTCCAAGAGACCCAGTACTTC.